Detailed here is one TCR beta chain. The antigen is undetermined. Germline-derived CDR1 and CDR2 are SGDLS and YYNGEE. This CDR3 has 14 amino acids. This sample stems from a study of cytomegalovirus exposure and HLA in healthy donors. About the research overall: There were 350 to 400 genotyped donors. Of these, 81% fell in the genetic ancestry cluster associated with self-reported Caucasian donors.

PCR employed 60 Vbeta and 13 Jbeta primers. Profiled with immunoSEQ multiplex PCR; TCRdb holds only in-frame clones, not every one. This table holds around 130,000 clones. General study results and limits: Whilst most TCR sequences proved rare, a subset of public TCRs occurred across many donors. Several of the most significant clusters appeared linked to common viral pathogens, based on a later analysis. A later analysis showed TCR association rates differing by HLA locus, peaking at DRB1 and lowest at HLA-C.

This receptor was identified in a woman in her thirties or forties in good health and CMV-seronegative. What was sequenced was PBMCs. The chain links TRBV9 to TRBJ2-5, with no clear D. Matching the DNA end better, TRBJ2-7 makes the J call doubtful. CDR3 residues: CASSVDLVPYEQYF. The CDR3 DNA follows: TGTGCCAGCAGCGTAGATCTGGTTCCCTACGAGCAGTACTTC.